Given below is one T cell receptor beta chain in context. Antigen specificity is unknown. These data originate in a study of identical twins. In TCRdb, the 5' RACE reads were re-called with MiXCR into one record per CDR3 protein. The data hold some 1,700,000 distinct CDR3 sequences, with less than 40% observed a single time. CDR3 length: 15 residues. From germline, CDR1 is SNHLY and CDR2 FYNNEI. V was clipped by 6 bases and J by 0 bases, with 12 bases between them. Findings and limits, study-wide: The same donors were not followed; conclusions instead depended on cross-sectional statistical analysis.

The clonotype comes from a newborn girl in good health. Sequencing was carried out using cord blood. V gene TRBV2 combines with J gene TRBJ1-5; D perhaps matches TRBD1 (5 bases). The CDR3: CASRQTGYSNQPQHF. For the CDR3, the DNA is TGTGCCAGCAGGCAAACAGGATATAGCAATCAGCCCCAGCATTTT.